What follows are 5 T cell receptor beta chains derived from one specimen sequenced in a study of CD8 T cells in Susac syndrome. With random hexamers, reverse transcription was performed on roughly 0.5 to 1 ug of RNA. A single record per CDR3 protein comes from TCRdb applying MiXCR to the immunoSEQ multiplex PCR reads. The profile shows approximately 120,000 distinct CDR3 sequences, about 90% of them singletons. The specimen was CD8+ T cells from PBMCs. The origin of the receptors is a human donor with multiple sclerosis.

The chain couples TRBV12-3 or TRBV12-4 to TRBJ2-2; D is perhaps TRBD1 or TRBD2 (5 bases each). The CDR3 extends over 14 amino acids. V was shortened by 3 bases and J by 6 bases, with 11 bases between the two germline ends. In DNA form, the CDR3 reads TGTGCCAGCAGTTTTGGGGGACGGGCCGGGGAGCTGTTTTTT. It is translated as CASSFGGRAGELFF.

The chain has TRBV7-3 and TRBJ2-1; TRBD1 agrees at 9 bases. The CDR3 is made up of 16 amino acids. V was pared by 4 bases and J by 4 bases, with 8 bases of the junction left unmatched. The germline gives CDR1 SGHTA, CDR2 FQGTGA. The CDR3: CASSWGGTGSYNEQFF. The CDR3 bases are TGTGCCAGCAGCTGGGGGGGGACAGGGTCATACAATGAGCAGTTCTTC.

The chain couples TRBV20-1 to TRBJ2-7; D not certain. Per the germline V gene, CDR1 is DFQATT and CDR2 is SNEGSKA (reference sequence). Trimming removed 4 bases at V and 0 bases at J, with 13 bases between. This CDR3 has 14 amino acids. The chain's CDR3 is CSAIHTYDSYEQYF. The CDR3 coding sequence is TGCAGTGCTATACACACCTACGACTCCTACGAGCAGTACTTC.

The V call is TRBV5-8, the J call TRBJ1-2; D is undetermined. The CDR3 consists of 16 residues. Germline V gene data show CDR1 as SGHTS and CDR2 as YDEGEE. The germline V and J ends were trimmed by 4 bases and 4 bases, with 20 bases remaining between them. The DNA of the CDR3 is TGTGCCAGCAGCCGGGTCTGGCCGACGTCCCTCTATGGCTACACCTTC. Amino acids: CASSRVWPTSLYGYTF.

This chain links TRBV4-1 with TRBJ2-7; TRBD1 matches 9 bases. V shed 0 bases and J 7 bases; nucleotides not matched to a gene: 7. In germline, CDR1 is MGHRA, CDR2 YSYEKL. The CDR3 spans 15 residues. CDR3 sequence reads: CASSQEVSGTGEQYF. The CDR3 region has the DNA TGCGCCAGCAGCCAAGAGGTCAGCGGGACAGGGGAGCAGTACTTC.